Listed below are T cell receptor beta chains from one sample, sequenced in a study of technical replicates of blood from a few donors. Profiled with immunoSEQ multiplex PCR; TCRdb holds only in-frame clones, not every one. The table lists some 71,000 clones, nearly 98% of them singletons. Specimen: T cells isolated from PBMCs. The origin of the receptors is a human donor in good health. Both conserved end residues are part of each CDR3. The order of the fields is clone size, D gene, V gene, J gene, CDR3 protein, CDR3 DNA. D genes are given only for firm matches. Only some rows state a clone size, as once, few, many or a class for expanded clones.

size: .
D: TRBD2
V: TRBV27
J: TRBJ2-2
CDR3: CASSFTVRLAGEIGELFF
DNA: TGTGCCAGCAGTTTTACGGTTAGACTAGCGGGAGAGATCGGGGAGCTGTTTTTT

size: .
D: .
V: TRBV6-6
J: TRBJ2-3
CDR3: CASSYSGSTDTQYF
DNA: TGTGCCAGCAGTTACTCCGGGAGTACAGATACGCAGTATTTT

size: .
D: TRBD1
V: TRBV6-6
J: TRBJ2-7
CDR3: CASSYSVRQGYEQYF
DNA: TGTGCCAGCAGTTACTCGGTGAGACAGGGGTACGAGCAGTACTTC

size: .
D: TRBD1
V: TRBV10-3
J: TRBJ1-3
CDR3: CAISESTGGFGNTIYF
DNA: TGTGCCATCAGTGAGTCAACAGGGGGGTTTGGAAACACCATATATTTT

size: .
D: .
V: TRBV2
J: TRBJ1-1
CDR3: CASRTWTDLTEAFF
DNA: TGTGCCAGCAGGACCTGGACTGACCTCACTGAAGCTTTCTTT

size: .
D: TRBD1
V: TRBV28
J: TRBJ2-3
CDR3: CASSDRTGGTDTQYF
DNA: TGTGCCAGCAGCGACAGGACAGGGGGTACAGATACGCAGTATTTT

size: .
D: .
V: TRBV6-6
J: TRBJ2-2
CDR3: CASSYEGGTGELFF
DNA: TGTGCCAGCAGTTACGAGGGAGGCACCGGGGAGCTGTTTTTT

size: .
D: .
V: TRBV5-1
J: TRBJ1-2
CDR3: CASSSSFLNGYTF
DNA: TGCGCCAGCAGCTCCTCCTTCCTAAATGGCTACACCTTC

size: once
D: .
V: TRBV6-1
J: TRBJ2-3
CDR3: CASSEAGGSTDTQYF
DNA: TGTGCCAGCAGTGAAGCCGGGGGTAGCACAGATACGCAGTATTTT

size: .
D: TRBD2
V: TRBV4-1
J: TRBJ2-1
CDR3: CASSQGPPGGGYNEQFF
DNA: TGCGCCAGCAGCCAAGGGCCCCCGGGCGGGGGCTACAATGAGCAGTTCTTC

size: .
D: .
V: TRBV7-2
J: TRBJ2-7
CDR3: CASSPPQARSYEQYF
DNA: TGTGCCAGCAGCCCCCCGCAGGCCCGCTCCTACGAGCAGTACTTC

size: .
D: .
V: TRBV2
J: TRBJ1-2
CDR3: CARAQALTGGYTF
DNA: TGTGCCAGAGCTCAGGCCCTAACGGGAGGCTACACCTTC

size: .
D: TRBD1
V: TRBV28
J: TRBJ2-1
CDR3: CASGRDRLYEQFF
DNA: TGTGCCAGCGGACGGGACAGGCTCTATGAGCAGTTCTTC

size: .
D: TRBD2
V: TRBV28
J: TRBJ2-7
CDR3: CASSPGLAGTYEQYF
DNA: TGTGCCAGCAGCCCCGGACTAGCGGGAACTTACGAGCAGTACTTC

size: .
D: .
V: TRBV7-8
J: TRBJ2-7
CDR3: CASSLGRDEQYF
DNA: TGTGCCAGCAGCTTAGGGAGGGACGAGCAGTACTTC

size: .
D: .
V: TRBV15
J: TRBJ2-5
CDR3: CATSRDLQETQYF
DNA: TGTGCCACCAGCAGAGATCTGCAAGAGACCCAGTACTTC

size: .
D: .
V: TRBV6-4
J: TRBJ2-2
CDR3: CASSAGGELFF
DNA: TGTGCCAGCAGTGCCGGGGGGGAGCTGTTTTTT

size: .
D: TRBD1
V: TRBV30
J: TRBJ1-2
CDR3: CAWTRNRGYGYTF
DNA: TGTGCCTGGACTCGGAACAGGGGCTATGGCTACACCTTC

size: .
D: TRBD2
V: TRBV5-1
J: TRBJ2-5
CDR3: CASSLRTSGRALQETQYF
DNA: TGCGCCAGCAGCTTGAGGACTAGCGGGAGGGCCTTGCAGGAGACCCAGTACTTC

size: .
D: TRBD2
V: TRBV6-1
J: TRBJ2-3
CDR3: CASSGPLSGRTSDTQYF
DNA: TGTGCCAGCAGTGGCCCTCTAAGCGGGAGGACCTCAGATACGCAGTATTTT

size: .
D: TRBD1
V: TRBV29-1
J: TRBJ1-1
CDR3: CSWGTGSTEAFF
DNA: TGCAGCTGGGGGACAGGGAGCACTGAAGCTTTCTTT

size: .
D: .
V: TRBV10-3
J: TRBJ1-1
CDR3: CAISETTGVTEAFF
DNA: TGTGCCATCAGTGAGACAACAGGAGTCACTGAAGCTTTCTTT

size: .
D: TRBD2
V: TRBV10-3
J: TRBJ2-7
CDR3: CAISVMAGESHEQYF
DNA: TGTGCCATCAGTGTAATGGCGGGAGAGAGCCACGAGCAGTACTTC

size: once
D: .
V: TRBV23-1
J: TRBJ1-1
CDR3: CASSQIGLTGNTEAFF
DNA: TGCGCCAGCAGTCAAATCGGACTGACAGGGAACACTGAAGCTTTCTTT

size: once
D: .
V: TRBV2
J: TRBJ1-1
CDR3: CASSLLGGEAFF
DNA: TGTGCCAGCAGTCTTCTCGGGGGTGAAGCTTTCTTT

size: .
D: TRBD1
V: TRBV6-1
J: TRBJ2-7
CDR3: CASRDTGTGGYEQYF
DNA: TGTGCCAGCAGAGACACCGGGACAGGGGGGTACGAGCAGTACTTC

size: .
D: TRBD2
V: TRBV28
J: TRBJ2-5
CDR3: CASSGPPLAAQETQYF
DNA: TGTGCCAGCAGTGGACCCCCTCTAGCGGCCCAAGAGACCCAGTACTTC

size: .
D: TRBD1
V: TRBV5-4
J: TRBJ1-4
CDR3: CASSPGVQTGRSEKLFF
DNA: TGTGCCAGCAGCCCGGGTGTTCAGACAGGGAGGAGTGAAAAACTGTTTTTT

size: .
D: TRBD2
V: TRBV6-6
J: TRBJ2-2
CDR3: CASSYLADNTGELFF
DNA: TGTGCCAGCAGTTACCTAGCGGACAACACCGGGGAGCTGTTTTTT

size: once
D: TRBD1
V: TRBV12-5
J: TRBJ1-2
CDR3: CASGSGQGTGYTF
DNA: TGTGCTAGTGGTTCGGGACAGGGGACCGGCTACACCTTC

size: .
D: .
V: TRBV28
J: TRBJ1-5
CDR3: CASISPITGQPQHF
DNA: TGTGCCAGCATTTCTCCAATTACAGGGCAGCCCCAGCATTTT

size: .
D: .
V: TRBV2
J: TRBJ1-2
CDR3: CASSRDSPYGYTF
DNA: TGTGCCAGCAGCCGCGACAGCCCCTATGGCTACACCTTC

size: once
D: .
V: TRBV2
J: TRBJ1-5
CDR3: CASSEKIYPTGTQPQHF
DNA: TGTGCCAGCAGTGAAAAAATTTACCCCACAGGGACTCAGCCCCAGCATTTT

size: .
D: TRBD1
V: TRBV2
J: TRBJ2-7
CDR3: CASSDPTGGGWRGTYEQYF
DNA: TGTGCCAGCAGTGACCCGACAGGGGGTGGGTGGAGAGGCACCTACGAGCAGTACTTC

size: .
D: TRBD1
V: TRBV19
J: TRBJ2-1
CDR3: CASSKEGAPLLHEQFF
DNA: TGTGCCAGTAGTAAAGAGGGGGCGCCCCTTTTGCATGAGCAGTTCTTC

size: .
D: TRBD1
V: TRBV6-1
J: TRBJ1-5
CDR3: CASSVSATGTNQPQHF
DNA: TGTGCCAGCAGTGTCTCGGCGACAGGGACCAATCAGCCCCAGCATTTT

size: .
D: TRBD1
V: TRBV7-9
J: TRBJ2-7
CDR3: CASSLGTGFSYEQYF
DNA: TGTGCCAGCAGCTTAGGGACAGGGTTCTCCTACGAGCAGTACTTC

size: once
D: .
V: TRBV11-3
J: TRBJ2-1
CDR3: CASSLGLGASWEQFF
DNA: TGTGCCAGCAGCTTAGGGTTAGGGGCTTCTTGGGAGCAGTTCTTC

size: .
D: .
V: TRBV4-3
J: TRBJ2-3
CDR3: CASSQDGGPDTQYF
DNA: TGCGCCAGCAGCCAAGATGGGGGCCCAGATACGCAGTATTTT

size: .
D: .
V: TRBV11-2
J: TRBJ2-7
CDR3: CASSLERLYYEQYF
DNA: TGTGCCAGCAGCCTAGAGAGACTATACTACGAGCAGTACTTC

size: .
D: TRBD1
V: TRBV12-5
J: TRBJ1-1
CDR3: CASGWGQGGRYTEAFF
DNA: TGTGCTAGTGGTTGGGGACAGGGTGGAAGGTACACTGAAGCTTTCTTT

size: .
D: .
V: TRBV23-1
J: TRBJ2-7
CDR3: CASSQPGSEQYF
DNA: TGCGCCAGCAGTCAACCAGGAAGCGAGCAGTACTTC

size: .
D: .
V: TRBV9
J: TRBJ2-5
CDR3: CASSVDAGRIQETQYF
DNA: TGTGCCAGCAGCGTAGATGCGGGGAGGATACAAGAGACCCAGTACTTC

size: .
D: TRBD1
V: TRBV6-1
J: TRBJ2-7
CDR3: CASSGRQGYFAYEQYF
DNA: TGTGCCAGCAGTGGCCGACAGGGGTATTTCGCGTACGAGCAGTACTTC

size: .
D: .
V: TRBV30
J: TRBJ1-1
CDR3: CAWSVRTDTEAFF
DNA: TGTGCCTGGAGTGTACGAACAGACACTGAAGCTTTCTTT

size: .
D: .
V: TRBV5-1
J: TRBJ2-3
CDR3: CASSLASDSRTDTQYF
DNA: TGCGCCAGCAGCTTGGCCTCCGACAGTCGCACAGATACGCAGTATTTT

size: .
D: TRBD1
V: TRBV6-5
J: TRBJ2-1
CDR3: CASSNPGQSYNEQFF
DNA: TGTGCCAGCAGCAATCCGGGACAGTCCTACAATGAGCAGTTCTTC

size: .
D: .
V: TRBV6-1
J: TRBJ2-7
CDR3: CASSEGDTYEQYF
DNA: TGTGCCAGCAGTGAAGGGGACACCTACGAGCAGTACTTC

size: .
D: .
V: TRBV5-1
J: TRBJ1-2
CDR3: CASSLEARSTLANYGYTF
DNA: TGCGCCAGCAGCTTGGAAGCCCGTTCCACCCTAGCTAACTATGGCTACACCTTC

size: .
D: .
V: TRBV11-3
J: TRBJ2-3
CDR3: CASSFFEGSTDTQYF
DNA: TGTGCCAGCAGCTTCTTTGAGGGCAGCACAGATACGCAGTATTTT

size: .
D: TRBD2
V: TRBV11-2
J: TRBJ2-2
CDR3: CASKRPSGITGELFF
DNA: TGTGCCAGCAAACGTCCTAGCGGAATCACCGGGGAGCTGTTTTTT